This T cell receptor (beta chain) stems from a study of PD-1 blockade in classical Hodgkin lymphoma (TCRdb year 2020). For the study in its entirety: Nivolumab dosing was 3 mg/kg intravenously every 2 weeks, continuing until either disease progression or unacceptable toxicity. To define a peripheral blood immune signature of response to PD-1 blockade in classical Hodgkin lymphoma, the study combined TCR beta sequencing with CyTOF. The research as a whole found: CD4+ but not CD8+ TCR diversity rose significantly by C4D1 (p=0.0027 vs p=0.16), most apparent in complete responders (p=0.02). Among trial patients, those achieving complete response had baseline diversity similar to that of newly diagnosed patients, while diversity was significantly lower in partial responders and progressors. The study was restricted to a single clinical trial cohort, and the causes of repertoire differences, possibly disease activity or prior therapy, were left undefined. Baseline TCR diversity was reported as lower in newly diagnosed patients than in healthy donors, and lower still in relapsed/refractory patients. Lower diversity was seen in patients whose nivolumab began less than 1 year after ASCT, and these patients were left out of later analyses so that immune reconstitution would not confound the results.

The CDR3 sequence holds 16 residues, the cysteine and phenylalanine included. Solely the CDR3 DNA is kept, with 48 bases framed from the first base. V and J lose 5 bases and 4 bases, and a span of 21 bases separates them. Looking up the germline V gene (reference sequence) yields CDR1 SEHNR and CDR2 FQNEAQ. What the time point label conveys for this sample: cycle 2 day 1 (C2D1) of nivolumab. Every trial patient had relapsed after autologous stem cell transplantation, and cohorts A, B and C differed in prior brentuximab vedotin exposure. The trial cohort included 56 patients with relapsed/refractory classical Hodgkin lymphoma, and each patient had a best overall response of complete response, partial response or progressive disease. In the multi-cohort phase II CheckMate 205 trial, trial patients received single-agent nivolumab. An independent review committee assessed best overall response by applying the 2007 International Working Group response criteria. Trial PBMCs were obtained immediately prior to nivolumab initiation (C1D1) and on therapy at cycle 2 day 1 and cycle 4 day 1. Peripheral blood was collected in 8 mL Vacutainer Cell Preparation Tubes, from which PBMCs were isolated by centrifugation and then cryopreserved.

Concerning this clone: Which antigen it targets is not known. Base qualities are not provided; no much larger clone lies one nucleotide away.

Genomic DNA was isolated using the Qiagen DNeasy kit from unsorted PBMCs as well as from negatively selected CD4+ and CD8+ fractions. Amplification of TCR beta CDR3 regions was done by immunoSEQ multiplex PCR with primers that anneal to V and J segments. A synthetic immune receptor repertoire was used to minimize amplification bias, and any remaining bias was removed computationally after sequencing. The paper's data handling went like this. Repertoire diversity was quantified as the Shannon entropy index using custom Python scripts. Unsorted, CD4+ and CD8+ repertoires were analyzed separately, except for combined analyses in which CD4+ and CD8+ sequences were merged in silico. Clonal expansion was defined as at least a 2-fold frequency increase after treatment relative to C1D1, with a pseudocount of 0.5 for undetected baseline clones. Singleton clones were defined as clones with 0 or 1 copy at C1D1, and non-singleton clones were defined as clones with 2 or more copies. Clones expanded in unsorted samples were assigned a CD4+, CD8+ or unknown annotation through matching of protein sequences in sorted samples from the same patient. Wilcoxon tests on paired samples were used to test changes in diversity from C1D1 to C4D1. In TCRdb, the immuneACCESS table is reduced to in-frame sequences with V and J assigned. These tables do not hold every clone; where another copy was compared, an unresolved V gene accounts for under half, and the others remain unexplained. V, J and clone size derive from that table, while D and trimming were established from the DNA sequence. Within this sample are around 150,000 clones, with approximately 72% of them counted one time only. The ten biggest clones cover about 9% of the sample.

The sample in question was peripheral blood mononuclear cells (PBMCs), obtained before the second cycle of nivolumab. This clonotype was sampled from a human donor with classical Hodgkin lymphoma. This chain is built from TRBV7-9 and TRBJ2-7; no D gene can be assigned with confidence. In nucleotide form, the sequence is TGTGCCAGCAGCCCGAGCCGGGCCCTGATCCCTTACGAGCAGTACTTC. Translated, this is CASSPSRALIPYEQYF.